The present TCR beta chain was sequenced within a study of blood T cells in healthy people across ages. PCR was performed a second time for roughly 7 to 12 cycles using a sample-barcoded 5' primer and a J-beta primer mix. Every single cDNA molecule received a tag from a template-switch adaptor with 12 random nucleotides. Every sample gave at least 3 million paired-end reads containing CDR3. TCRdb used MiXCR to reprocess the 5' RACE reads, holding one entry per CDR3 protein. In the table there are roughly 800,000 distinct CDR3 sequences, roughly 64% of which are singletons. CDR3 length: 14 residues. V lost 1 base to trimming and J lost 7 bases, with 14 bases between them. Germline CDR1 and CDR2: SGHDT and YYEEEE. This clonotype was found a few times. Its specificity is unknown. Study-level results: A roughly linear age-dependent decrease characterized TCR beta diversity per million T cells.

The rearrangement links TRBV5-6 to TRBJ2-5; D unresolved. Material: blood. The TCR sequence derives from a man aged 25 to 45 in good health. CDR3 DNA sequence: TGTGCCAGCAGCTTGAAAGACCAGGATTGGACCCAGTACTTC. Encoded protein: CASSLKDQDWTQYF.